The source of this T cell receptor beta chain is a study of neurological immune-mediated disorders. The cDNA was generated through 5'RACE incorporating 10-nucleotide random UMIs. MiXCR, applied by TCRdb to the 5' RACE reads, yields one record per CDR3 protein. The table includes some 41,000 distinct CDR3 sequences, roughly 2.5% detected once. In its sample, this clonotype was seen a few times. Antigen: not known. Study results and limitations: Multiple sclerosis patients had less TCR clonal expansion than even healthy controls, unlike HTLV-1-associated myelopathy.

Germline values: CDR1 SGHRS, CDR2 YFSETQ. With 1 base removed from V and 7 bases from J, the gap between germline ends came to 21 bases. This CDR3 spans 16 amino acids. PBMCs stored at -80 C, 2 million in total, were the source of the unsorted libraries. The sequence was obtained from a man aged 30 to 39 with multiple sclerosis. The source material was PBMCs. This sequence joins TRBV5-1 and TRBJ2-7; a weak D match, TRBD2 (5 bases). In DNA form, the CDR3 reads TGCGCCAGCAGCTTGTCCCCTGCGGGCCCTCCTTCAGAGCAGTACTTC. Its protein is CASSLSPAGPPSEQYF. Based on the CDR3 plus reference TRBV5-1 and TRBJ2-7, the full variable domain is KAGVTQTPRYLIKTRGQQVTLSCSPISGHRSVSWYQQTPGQGLQFLFEYFSETQRNKGNFPGRFSGRQFSNSRSEMNVSTLELGDSALYLCASSLSPAGPPSEQYFGPGTRLTVT.